This entry describes one T cell receptor beta chain. The clone's antigen remains unknown. Per-nucleotide qualities are absent, and no much larger clonotype sits a single base away. This sample is part of a study of blood T cell repertoires in COVID-19 (dated by TCRdb to about 2020). Study-level background: The collaborator samples originated in the United States, Italy and Spain and spanned the acute and convalescent phases of COVID-19. The prospective study material was composed of cDNA or gDNA derived from T cells, B-cell-depleted T cells, or PBMCs. Subjects who had been exposed to COVID-19, were actively infected with it, or had recovered from it provided the deeply sampled blood TCRbeta repertoires that made up the dataset. The repertoires were released in a freely available public database meant as a resource for research on the immune response to SARS-CoV-2. Samples came from the ongoing ImmuneRACE study (first 160 participants) plus 1,254 subjects from 6 global collaborators. Nearly every sample came with metadata listing a de-identified subject ID, COVID-19 status, age in years and sex. Where available, HLA class I and class II types were taken from metadata supplied by the sample provider and were not determined by assay-based typing. Paper-wide results and their limitations: The amount of clinical and demographic metadata varied by source and participant and was provided uncurated.

Collaborating institutions collected whole blood in K2EDTA tubes following their own protocols. For TCRbeta analysis, collaborator samples were shipped as frozen whole blood, as isolated PBMCs, or as DNA extracted from either sample type. TCRbeta CDR3 regions were amplified from genomic DNA by means of the immunoSEQ Assay, a bias-controlled multiplex PCR. On the study's bioinformatics: The number of nucleated cells in each sample was estimated from the amplification of reference gene primers within the assay. To quantify the absolute abundance of each unique TCRbeta CDR3 rearrangement, sequence reads were collapsed and filtered. For each sample, productive Simpson clonality was calculated as the square root of Simpson's diversity index over productive rearrangements. What TCRdb holds here is the immuneACCESS table cut down to in-frame rearrangements. Part of the clones is not present; checked against another copy, under half of the missing clones reflect an unresolved V gene, and the others are unexplained. That table supplies the V and J calls and clone size; D and trimming were determined from the DNA. The sample profile shows about 140,000 clones; 65% to 80% of them were found once. The ten biggest clones cover 13% of the sample.

Sample: peripheral blood. The receptor was isolated from a man at least 80 years old with acute or convalescent COVID-19.

The bases are TGTGCCAGCAGCGCTTTCACAGGGGGCAACTACGAGCAGTACTTC. Its protein product is CASSAFTGGNYEQYF. The chain joins TRBV6-5 to TRBJ2-7; 9 bases in between match TRBD1. CDR1 and CDR2, looked up from the germline V gene, are MNHEY and SVGAGI. Trimming removed 6 bases from V and 3 bases from J; the gene matches leave 9 bases unexplained. The CDR3 numbers 15 residues from cysteine through phenylalanine. Kept here is only the CDR3 DNA, which spans 45 bases and is read in frame from base 1.